Below, 21 T cell receptor beta chains from the same sample are listed, as sequenced in a study of blood T cell repertoires in COVID-19. The data were produced by immunoSEQ multiplex PCR, yet TCRdb's version contains in-frame clones alone and is incomplete. This sample carries 72,000 or so clones, about four fifths of them seen once, and the ten largest clones take approximately 18%. Sequenced input: peripheral blood. Receptors were obtained from a man between 70 and 80 years old who had recovered from COVID-19.

The chain couples TRBV19 to TRBJ2-6; possible D gene TRBD1, 5 bases. The germline V gene encodes CDR1 LNHDA and CDR2 SQIVND (reference sequence). The CDR3 consists of 15 residues. Trimming took 6 bases from V and 2 from J, leaving 11 bases between them. The CDR3 DNA sequence: TGTGCCAGTAGGCCACAGGCCGCTGGGGCCAACGTCCTGACTTTC. Protein: CASRPQAAGANVLTF.

This chain uses TRBV5-4 with TRBJ1-1, with a weak D call TRBD1 (6 bases). V was trimmed by 0 bases and J by 4 bases, leaving 7 bases between them. Per the germline V gene, CDR1 is SGHNT and CDR2 is YYREEE (reference sequence). CDR3 length: 13 residues. CDR3 DNA sequence: TGTGCCAGCAGCTTGGAACAGGGCACTGAAGCTTTCTTT. This translates into CASSLEQGTEAFF.

V and J are TRBV15 and TRBJ2-5; no definite D call. V lost 0 bases and J lost 5, with 7 bases in between. The CDR3 has 13 residues. The germline V gene has CDR1 LNHNV and CDR2 YYDKDF (reference sequence). The CDR3 sequence is CATSRDTRETQYF. Here the CDR3 DNA reads TGTGCCACCAGCAGAGACACTCGGGAGACCCAGTACTTC.

This clone was seen a handful of times. This chain links TRBV7-3 with TRBJ2-5, with 7 bases that match TRBD1. Germline V gene lookup returns CDR1 SGHTA and CDR2 FQGTGA. This CDR3 contains 14 residues. V gave up 5 bases and J gave up 0 bases; unmatched junction bases: 3. The CDR3 DNA reads as TGTGCCAGCAGCCCCGGGACAGACCAAGAGACCCAGTACTTC. Translation: CASSPGTDQETQYF.

This clone was seen just once. The V call is TRBV7-3, the J call TRBJ2-2; 8 bases are shared with TRBD2. The CDR3 sequence is 15 residues long. From germline, CDR1 is SGHTA and CDR2 FQGTGA. The V and J ends lost 5 bases and 1 base, in that order; junction bases with no gene match: 3. The CDR3 nucleotides read TGTGCCAGCAGCCGAACTAGCGGGAACACCGGGGAGCTGTTTTTT. Translation gives CASSRTSGNTGELFF.

The genes are TRBV4-3 and TRBJ2-7; 8 nucleotides align to TRBD1. This CDR3 is built from 15 residues. V lost 3 bases and J lost 6; bases outside the gene matches: 10. Germline V CDR1 and CDR2: LGHNA, YSLEER. The CDR3 nucleotides read TGCGCCAGCAGCCAGGGGGTCGGACAGGGAGGCGAGCAGTACTTC. The encoded protein is CASSQGVGQGGEQYF.

This chain joins TRBV24-1 and TRBJ1-1, with D perhaps matching TRBD1 (5 bases). The germline V gene encodes CDR1 KGHDR and CDR2 SFDVKD. The CDR3 totals 15 residues. V was pared by 2 bases and J by 4 bases, with 13 bases between. Here the CDR3 DNA reads TGTGCCACCAGTGATTCCTCGGGACTTAGCACTGAAGCTTTCTTT. Protein sequence: CATSDSSGLSTEAFF.

The chain joins TRBV29-1 to TRBJ2-7; 14 nucleotides agree with TRBD2. This CDR3 region has 17 residues. Trimming cost V 6 bases and J 3 bases; bases outside gene matches: 13. CDR1 is SQVTM, CDR2 ANQGSEA, per germline. The CDR3 sequence is CSVSLGLAGGGGYEQYF. The CDR3 DNA sequence: TGCAGCGTGTCCCTAGGACTAGCGGGGGGCGGGGGCTACGAGCAGTACTTC.

V usage is TRBV15 and J usage is TRBJ2-2; 10 nucleotides align to TRBD1. Germline values: CDR1 LNHNV, CDR2 YYDKDF (reference sequence). V lost 3 bases, J lost 7 bases, and 8 bases stayed unmatched. The CDR3 extends over 16 amino acids. DNA of the CDR3: TGTGCCACCAGCAGGGGACAGGGGAGTTCAGTCGGGGAGCTGTTTTTT. Translation: CATSRGQGSSVGELFF.

V and J are TRBV27 and TRBJ2-7; 8 bases line up with TRBD2. With 6 bases clipped from V and 2 bases from J, the junction kept 6 bases outside the gene matches. The CDR3 contains 14 residues. Germline V gene lookup returns CDR1 MNHEY and CDR2 SMNVEV (reference sequence). In nucleotides, the CDR3 is TGTGCCAGCAGGGAGATTAGCGGGACCTACGAGCAGTACTTC. Protein product: CASREISGTYEQYF.

This clone was counted once. The chain couples TRBV7-9 to TRBJ2-7; TRBD2 is a possible D gene (6 bases). CDR1 is SEHNR and CDR2 is FQNEAQ in the germline V gene (reference sequence). The CDR3 is 15 amino acids. With 3 bases removed from V and 1 base from J, the gap between germline ends came to 13 bases. CDR3 sequence (DNA): TGTGCCAGCAGCTTGCCAACCGGGACTTCCTACGAGCAGTACTTC. This translates into CASSLPTGTSYEQYF.

The gene calls are TRBV5-4 and TRBJ1-2; D remains unclear. The CDR3 spans 13 residues. CDR1 is SGHNT, CDR2 YYREEE, per germline (reference sequence). V lost 6 bases, J lost 0 bases, and 9 bases lay in between. The chain's CDR3 is CASTWESNYGYTF. CDR3 coding DNA: TGTGCCAGCACCTGGGAGTCTAACTATGGCTACACCTTC.

The chain is built from TRBV5-6 and TRBJ2-5, with 8 bases fitting TRBD1. CDR1 and CDR2 from the germline V gene are SGHDT and YYEEEE. V lost 3 bases to trimming and J lost 1 base; unmatched junction nucleotides: 11. The CDR3 runs to 17 residues. CDR3 amino acids: CASSSGWTGLAQETQYF. CDR3 in DNA: TGTGCCAGCAGCTCGGGCTGGACAGGGCTCGCCCAAGAGACCCAGTACTTC.

The chain uses TRBV6-2 or TRBV6-3 and TRBJ1-2; D is perhaps TRBD1 (6 bases). Germline V gene data show CDR1 as MNHEY and CDR2 as SVGEGT. The CDR3 sequence is 16 residues long. Deletions cut 0 bases from V and 4 bases from J, with 15 bases between. The CDR3 spells CASSYSPLGRGYGYTF. CDR3 coding DNA: TGTGCCAGCAGTTACTCCCCCCTGGGCAGGGGCTATGGCTACACCTTC.

This chain connects TRBV5-1 to TRBJ2-5, with 8 nucleotides matching TRBD2. Germline CDR1 reads SGHRS; CDR2 reads YFSETQ. The V and J ends lost 4 bases and 3 bases, in that order; junction bases with no gene match: 8. The CDR3 runs 15 residues. The DNA of the CDR3 is TGCGCCAGCAGCCGAGGCGGGGGGCGAGAAGAGACCCAGTACTTC. This sequence encodes CASSRGGGREETQYF. Variable domain in full (rest from reference TRBV5-1 and TRBJ2-5): KAGVTQTPRYLIKTRGQQVTLSCSPISGHRSVSWYQQTPGQGLQFLFEYFSETQRNKGNFPGRFSGRQFSNSRSEMNVSTLELGDSALYLCASSRGGGREETQYFGPGTRLLVL.

V gene TRBV27 combines with J gene TRBJ1-6, with D hard to call. Germline V gene data show CDR1 as MNHEY and CDR2 as SMNVEV (reference sequence). This CDR3 spans 14 amino acids. Between the trimmed V and J ends, which lost 2 bases and 8 bases, there was a span of 10 bases. The CDR3 loop reads CASSLEGRYSPLHF. CDR3 in DNA: TGTGCCAGCAGTTTAGAGGGCCGGTATTCACCCCTCCACTTT.

J is TRBJ1-2 and V is TRBV18; perhaps TRBD1 as D (6 bases). The length of the CDR3 is 13 residues. Trimming left V 5 bases short and J 1 base short, with 8 bases between. Germline V lookup: CDR1 KGHSH, CDR2 LQKENI. The CDR3 here is CASSYRDNYGYTF. As DNA, the CDR3 is TGTGCCAGCTCATACAGGGATAACTATGGCTACACCTTC.

V gene TRBV10-3 combines with J gene TRBJ2-7, with a weak D call TRBD1 (6 bases). V was cut by 7 bases and J by 0 bases, with 10 bases left in between. Looked up from germline, CDR1 is ENHRY and CDR2 is SYGVKD. This CDR3 contains 13 residues. CDR3 coding DNA: TGTGCCATCAACGCGGACAGCTCCTACGAGCAGTACTTC. It is translated as CAINADSSYEQYF.

V and J are TRBV7-2 and TRBJ1-1; a weak D match, TRBD1 (5 bases). Trimming shortened V by 6 bases and J by 0 bases, and 11 bases separated the two germline ends. This CDR3 is built from 14 residues. CDR1 SGHTA and CDR2 FQGNSA come from the germline V gene. The CDR3 region is CASSSQVMNTEAFF. CDR3 bases: TGTGCCAGCAGTTCACAGGTAATGAACACTGAAGCTTTCTTT.

J is TRBJ1-5 and V is TRBV5-1; D unclear. This CDR3 spans 15 amino acids. V shed 0 bases and J shed 0 bases, with 7 bases lying between them. Germline V gives CDR1 SGHRS, CDR2 YFSETQ. CDR3 in amino acids: CASSLDSPSNQPQHF. The CDR3 bases are TGCGCCAGCAGCTTGGACAGCCCTAGCAATCAGCCCCAGCATTTT.

V usage is TRBV9 and J usage is TRBJ2-3; 7 bases line up with TRBD1. V lost 1 base to trimming and J lost 2 bases; unmatched junction nucleotides: 10. There are 17 residues in the CDR3. The germline gives CDR1 SGDLS, CDR2 YYNGEE. The DNA for the CDR3 is TGTGCCAGCAGCGTATTTACAGGGGAAACCCTCACAGATACGCAGTATTTT. Translating it yields CASSVFTGETLTDTQYF.